The clone carrying this TCR beta chain occurred once. The antigen is not known. This sample stems from a study of cytomegalovirus exposure and HLA in healthy donors. Regarding the study as a whole: A list of around 160 TCR beta chains associated with cytomegalovirus was given. The TCR clusters that emerged in the first cohort tended, a later analysis found, to co-occur in the 120 or so validation repertoires. Rare TCR sequences dominated, though some public TCRs recurred in many donors. Using the classifier, cytomegalovirus status was reportedly diagnosed with high specificity and sensitivity.

The method was immunoSEQ multiplex PCR; TCRdb's version includes in-frame clones alone and lacks a portion of them. The sample comprises approximately 140,000 clones, 86% of which are singletons, and roughly 3% rests with the top ten. This CDR3 region has 15 residues. J was trimmed by 4 bases and V by 2 bases; bases with no gene match: 4. The germline V gene encodes CDR1 SGHTA and CDR2 FQGNSA. The receptor was isolated from a man between 18 and 35 years old in good health and CMV-seronegative. The chain joins TRBV7-2 to TRBJ2-2; 7 bases are a match to TRBD2. What was sequenced was PBMCs. The CDR3 reads CASSLILAATGELFF. CDR3 DNA: TGTGCCAGCAGCTTAATCCTAGCGGCCACCGGGGAGCTGTTTTTT. The full variable domain, its missing parts supplied by reference TRBV7-2 and TRBJ2-2, is GAGVSQSPSNKVTEKGKDVELRCDPISGHTALYWYRQSLGQGLEFLIYFQGNSAPDKSGLPSDRFSAERTGGSVSTLTIQRTQQEDSAVYLCASSLILAATGELFFGEGSRLTVL.